This T cell receptor beta chain was profiled in a study of blood T cell repertoires in COVID-19 (dated by TCRdb to the early 2020s). Broadly, across the study: Samples covering the acute and convalescent phases of COVID-19 were provided by collaborators in the United States, Italy and Spain. The material from the prospective study consisted of cDNA or gDNA derived from T cells, B-cell-depleted T cells, or PBMCs. Deeply sampled blood TCRbeta repertoires from subjects exposed to, actively infected with, or recovered from COVID-19 were included in the dataset. The repertoires were made available in a free public database intended to serve as a resource for research on the immune response to SARS-CoV-2. The samples were drawn from the first 160 participants of the ongoing ImmuneRACE study and from roughly 1,300 subjects provided by 6 global collaborators. Nearly every sample came with metadata listing a de-identified subject ID, COVID-19 status, age in years and sex. Where available, HLA class I and class II types were obtained from metadata supplied by the sample provider rather than from assay-based typing.

Concerning this clone itself: Its antigen remains undetermined. No base quality information exists; no much larger clone differs at one position.

Overall study outcomes, separate from this receptor: Clinical and demographic metadata were provided uncurated, with the amount varying by source and participant.

TCRbeta CDR3 regions were amplified from genomic DNA using the immunoSEQ Assay, a bias-controlled multiplex PCR. As for the original processing: Nucleated cell counts per sample were estimated from amplification of reference gene primers within the assay. To quantify the absolute abundance of each unique TCRbeta CDR3 rearrangement, sequence reads were collapsed and filtered. For each sample, productive Simpson clonality was calculated by taking the square root of Simpson's diversity index across productive rearrangements. Sourced from immuneACCESS, this table was stored by TCRdb with only in-frame sequences that have V and J called. A share of the clones is absent; for the studies checked, an unresolved V gene accounts for under half, and the remainder has no known explanation. That table gives V, J and clone size, and the DNA gave D and trimming. The sample table records 150,000 to 200,000 clones; around 83% of these occur just once. Of the sample, 7.5% to 9.5% falls within the top ten clones.

Collaborating institutions collected whole blood in K2EDTA tubes following their own protocols. For TCRbeta analysis, collaborator samples were shipped as frozen whole blood, as isolated PBMCs, or as DNA extracted from either sample type. Sequenced: peripheral blood. The sequence derives from a woman aged 60-75 years with acute or convalescent COVID-19.

The DNA sequence is TGTGCCAGCAGCTTAGAGCGGGTTAGCACAGATACGCAGTATTTT. Its protein is CASSLERVSTDTQYF. The sequence links TRBV7-9 to TRBJ2-3; the best D guess is TRBD2, with 6 bases matching. According to the germline V gene (reference sequence), CDR1 reads SEHNR and CDR2 reads FQNEAQ. V was cut back by 1 base and J by 0 bases, leaving a gap of 8 bases between them. Measured from the cysteine to the phenylalanine, the CDR3 is 15 residues long. Only the CDR3 portion is preserved as DNA: 45 bases, with reading frame beginning at the first base.